These 17 T cell receptor beta chains were all obtained from the same sample, sequenced in a study of cytomegalovirus exposure and HLA in healthy donors (dated by TCRdb to the late 2010s). The library was prepared using the immunoSEQ multiplex PCR assay. For the multiplex PCR, a mixture combining 60 forward primers for TCR Vbeta segments and 13 reverse primers for TCR Jbeta segments was used. TCRdb mirrors the immuneACCESS table, restricted to in-frame sequences. Some clones are absent from its copies; in checked studies, under half trace to an unresolved V gene, and the reason for the others is unknown. The sample records about 160,000 clones, less than 90% of which are singletons. Under 1.1% of the sample comes from the top ten. The sample consisted of PBMCs. These receptor sequences come from a man aged 25-40 years in good health and CMV-seronegative.

This clone came up a few times. The chain links TRBV6-5 to TRBJ1-1; 8 nucleotides agree with TRBD1. Germline CDR1 is MNHEY and CDR2 is SVGAGI. This CDR3 is built from 15 residues. V dropped 2 bases and J dropped 5; count of bases not matched to a gene: 7. DNA for the CDR3: TGTGCCAGCAGTTACGCAGGGGGCGCTGGGACTGAAGCTTTCTTT. It specifies CASSYAGGAGTEAFF.

This clone showed up just once. V gene TRBV7-2 combines with J gene TRBJ2-1; TRBD2 matches at 7 bases. V trimming: 5 bases; J trimming: 4 bases; junction bases outside the gene matches: 8. CDR3 length equals 15 residues. Germline V lookup: CDR1 SGHTA, CDR2 FQGNSA. In DNA form, the CDR3 reads TGTGCCAGCAGCGAGAGCGGGGATACGTACAATGAGCAGTTCTTC. Its protein is CASSESGDTYNEQFF.

This clone was counted a few times. This chain uses TRBV5-1 with TRBJ1-6; no reliable D call. Trimming removed 0 bases at V and 3 bases at J, with 4 bases between. The CDR3 runs 14 residues. Germline loops: CDR1 SGHRS, CDR2 YFSETQ. Here the CDR3 DNA reads TGCGCCAGCAGCTTGGCCGGCTATAATTCACCCCTCCACTTT. It is translated as CASSLAGYNSPLHF.

The rearrangement uses TRBV5-3 and TRBJ2-4; tentatively, D is TRBD1 (6 bases). TRBV5-3 is an open reading frame whose function is uncertain. The CDR3 runs to 14 residues. The ends were cut back, 6 bases at V and 7 bases at J, with 17 bases in the middle. Here the CDR3 reads CARTTPPQGNIQYF. In nucleotides, the CDR3 is TGTGCCAGAACCACCCCCCCGCAGGGGAACATTCAGTACTTC.

The chain couples TRBV21-1 to TRBJ2-1; TRBD2 was called by the table and not checked on the DNA. TRBV21-1 is a known pseudogene. The CDR3 loop spans 16 amino acids. The CDR3 reads CASSEEGGGTYNEQFF. CDR3 DNA: TGTGCCAGCAGCGAGGAGGGCGGGGGAACCTACAATGAGCAGTTCTTC.

This clone was detected only a few times. This chain connects TRBV9 to TRBJ2-3, with 9 bases matching TRBD2. The V segment lost 4 bases and the J segment 2 bases; nucleotides outside the gene matches: 20. There are 20 residues in the CDR3. The germline V gene has CDR1 SGDLS and CDR2 YYNGEE. In DNA, the CDR3 is TGTGCCAGCAGCCCCAGAGGTGCGGTAGCGGGAGTGGGAGACACAGATACGCAGTATTTT. It encodes CASSPRGAVAGVGDTDTQYF.

The genes are TRBV5-1 and TRBJ2-2; TRBD1 matches 7 bases. The CDR3 has 16 residues. The J segment lost 2 bases and the V segment lost 5 bases, leaving 9 bases of the junction unmatched. Germline-derived CDR1 and CDR2 are SGHRS and YFSETQ. CDR3 bases: TGCGCCAGCAGTCGAACAGGGGTGGGAAACACCGGGGAGCTGTTTTTT. Its translation is CASSRTGVGNTGELFF.

This sequence joins TRBV4-3 and TRBJ1-4; possible D gene TRBD1, 6 bases. Germline values: CDR1 LGHNA, CDR2 YSLEER. Trimming pared 4 bases from V and 8 bases from J, leaving 17 bases between. The CDR3 length is 15 residues. CDR3 amino acids: CASSPDRSLGEKLFF. CDR3 coding DNA: TGCGCCAGCAGCCCCGACAGGTCACTCGGGGAAAAACTGTTTTTT.

This clone was found a few times. The chain joins TRBV5-1 to TRBJ2-2; 12 bases are a match to TRBD1. With 6 bases clipped from V and 6 bases from J, the junction kept 12 bases outside the gene matches. The germline gives CDR1 SGHRS, CDR2 YFSETQ. This CDR3 spans 17 amino acids. The CDR3 nucleotides are TGCGCCAGCATCCTGATACCGGGACAGGGGGCTTCCGGGGAGCTGTTTTTT. It is translated as CASILIPGQGASGELFF.

The chain joins TRBV11-2 to TRBJ2-7, with TRBD2 identical over 8 bases. Germline CDR1 reads SGHAT; CDR2 reads FQNNGV. Losses at the gene ends were 5 bases for V and 4 bases for J; bases not matched to a gene: 10. This CDR3 spans 15 amino acids. The CDR3 nucleotides are TGTGCCAGCAGCCGCCGGGGGGTAGCGGGGTACGAGCAGTACTTC. Encoded protein: CASSRRGVAGYEQYF.

This rearrangement joins TRBV5-4 to TRBJ2-3; 11 bases fit TRBD2. J lost 2 bases, V lost 1 base, and 3 bases had no gene match. Germline V gives CDR1 SGHNT, CDR2 YYREEE (reference sequence). This CDR3 region has 16 residues. CDR3 coding DNA: TGTGCCAGCAGCTTGACTAGCGGGAGCCCCACAGATACGCAGTATTTT. Translated: CASSLTSGSPTDTQYF.

The chain links TRBV11-2 to TRBJ2-1, with TRBD2 matching over 11 bases. The V and J ends lost 4 bases and 5 bases, in that order; junction bases with no gene match: 7. The CDR3 is 16 amino acids. Germline V gene sequence: CDR1 SGHAT, CDR2 FQNNGV. The CDR3: CASSSGTSGSHNEQFF. The CDR3 region has the DNA TGTGCCAGCAGCTCCGGTACTAGCGGGAGCCACAATGAGCAGTTCTTC.

This chain links TRBV19 with TRBJ1-1; 8 positions match TRBD1. Trimming at V came to 4 bases and at J to 5 bases, leaving 6 bases not matched to a gene. The germline gives CDR1 LNHDA, CDR2 SQIVND (reference sequence). CDR3 size: 14 residues. CDR3 nucleotide sequence: TGTGCCAGTAGTAACAACAGGGGGAGGACTGAAGCTTTCTTT. This translates into CASSNNRGRTEAFF.

This clone was recorded once. The V and J genes are TRBV19 and TRBJ2-7; 8 bases match TRBD2. Germline assignment: CDR1 LNHDA and CDR2 SQIVND (reference sequence). J gave up 2 bases and V 5 bases, and 8 bases lay outside the gene matches. The CDR3 runs 15 residues. DNA of the CDR3: TGTGCCAGTAGTCCCCAGACGGGACTAGCCTACGAGCAGTACTTC. The encoded protein is CASSPQTGLAYEQYF.

The chain links TRBV28 to TRBJ1-2; no clear D gene. V was trimmed by 2 bases and J by 2 bases, leaving 12 bases between them. This CDR3 contains 15 residues. In germline, CDR1 is MDHEN, CDR2 SYDVKM. Here the CDR3 DNA reads TGTGCCAGCAGTTTAAGACTCCCCGACAACTATGGCTACACCTTC. Amino acids: CASSLRLPDNYGYTF.

This clone appeared a few times. This rearrangement joins TRBV5-1 to TRBJ1-4; 9 bases map to TRBD1. CDR3 length: 15 amino acids. Germline CDR1 reads SGHRS; CDR2 reads YFSETQ. V lost 3 bases and J lost 4; bases outside the gene matches: 4. CDR3 in DNA: TGCGCCAGCAGCTGGGGGACAGGGAGTAATGAAAAACTGTTTTTT. It yields the protein CASSWGTGSNEKLFF.

This clone was found once. The V gene is TRBV14, the J gene TRBJ2-1; 11 bases are a match to TRBD2. This CDR3 is built from 15 residues. Trimming removed 4 bases from V and 6 bases from J; junction bases left unmatched: 5. The germline V gene has CDR1 SGHDN and CDR2 FVKESK. Here the CDR3 reads CASSRLAGYINEQFF. The CDR3 DNA is TGTGCCAGCAGCCGACTAGCGGGGTATATCAATGAGCAGTTCTTC.